The 26 T cell receptor beta chains below were found in one sample sequenced in a study of blood T cells in healthy people across ages. A sample-barcoded 5' primer and a J-beta primer mix were used in a second PCR of roughly 7 to 11 cycles. Each CDR3 protein is one row after TCRdb ran MiXCR on the 5' RACE reads. The sample yields some 1,500,000 distinct CDR3 sequences, 35% to 45% seen once. Sequenced input: blood. These TCRs come from a woman between 18 and 30 years old in good health.

A word on this clonotype: A much larger clone differs by one base, so this may be a read error. J is TRBJ2-7 and V is TRBV6-4, with 11 bases fitting TRBD2. The V and J ends lost 3 bases and 7 bases, in that order; junction bases with no gene match: 8. The CDR3 has 15 residues. Germline CDR1 MRHNA, CDR2 SNTAGT. The CDR3 spells CASSEASGRWDEQYF. CDR3 nucleotides: TGTGCCAGCAGTGAGGCTAGCGGGAGGTGGGATGAGCAGTACTTC.

This clonotype was detected only once. The junction departs from the called germline gene at one end, perhaps through a read error. The genes are TRBV5-1 and TRBJ2-1; TRBD2 is a possible D gene (5 bases). This CDR3 is built from 15 residues. The germline V gene encodes CDR1 SGHRS and CDR2 YFSETQ. The CDR3 bases are TGCGCCGGCAGCTTGGAAACCACGGGATACAATGAGCAGTTCTTT. Its translation: CAGSLETTGYNEQFF. The full variable domain, its missing parts supplied by reference TRBV5-1 and TRBJ2-1, is KAGVTQTPRYLIKTRGQQVTLSCSPISGHRSVSWYQQTPGQGLQFLFEYFSETQRNKGNFPGRFSGRQFSNSRSEMNVSTLELGDSALYLCAGSLETTGYNEQFFGPGTRLTVL.

On this clonotype: At one end, the junction sequence differs from germline, possibly due to a read error. This chain links TRBV12-3 or TRBV12-4 with TRBJ2-7; 11 bases align to TRBD2. The length of the CDR3 is 14 residues. The CDR3 here is CASSLAGGPDEQYF. DNA for the CDR3: TGTGCCAGCAGCTTAGCGGGAGGGCCAGACGAGCAGTACTTC.

This clonotype occurred a few times. The gene calls are TRBV27 and TRBJ2-5, with D perhaps TRBD2 (6 bases). Between the trimmed V and J ends, which lost 3 bases and 11 bases, there was a span of 22 bases. Germline V gene lookup returns CDR1 MNHEY and CDR2 SMNVEV (reference sequence). This CDR3 has 15 residues. In DNA, the CDR3 is TGTGCCAGCAGTTTTGAGGGCTTTGGGGCTCGGGAGCAGTACTTC. This gives the protein CASSFEGFGAREQYF.

This clonotype was picked up a small number of times. The CDR3: CASSPRLARELFF. The CDR3 DNA reads TGTGCCAGCAGTCCTAGACTAGCTCGGGAGCTGTTTTTT. V usage is TRBV2 and J usage is TRBJ2-2; 7 nucleotides match TRBD2. The CDR3 totals 13 residues. Germline CDR1 reads SNHLY; CDR2 reads FYNNEI. V lost 5 bases, J lost 9 bases, and 6 bases stayed unmatched.

This clonotype was seen ten or more times. The V and J genes are TRBV10-3 and TRBJ1-2; D is uncertain. Trimming stripped 6 bases from V and 8 bases from J, with 16 bases between. The CDR3 extends over 13 amino acids. Per germline, CDR1 ENHRY and CDR2 SYGVKD. The CDR3 coding sequence is TGTGCCATCAGCCTGGACGTACAGTCAGGCTACACCTTC. Its protein product is CAISLDVQSGYTF.

The gene calls are TRBV12-3 or TRBV12-4 and TRBJ1-5, with D hard to call. V lost 6 bases and J 0 bases, leaving 9 bases between the germline ends. This CDR3 has 14 amino acids. The CDR3, as DNA: TGTGCCAGCAGCTTATCCCATAGCAATCAGCCCCAGCATTTT. This translates into CASSLSHSNQPQHF.

In this sample, this clonotype turned up a few times. The rearrangement joins TRBV27 to TRBJ2-3; TRBD2 matches 12 bases. This CDR3 has 18 residues. Germline values: CDR1 MNHEY, CDR2 SMNVEV (reference sequence). Germline trimming cut 6 bases from V and 0 bases from J; bases unmatched to any gene: 10. CDR3 region: CASRPGTSGPSSTDTQYF. CDR3 nucleotides: TGTGCCAGCAGACCCGGGACTAGCGGGCCGTCTAGCACAGATACGCAGTATTTT.

This clonotype showed up just a few times. The chain uses TRBV4-1 and TRBJ1-3, with D uncertain. Germline V gives CDR1 MGHRA, CDR2 YSYEKL. V was shortened by 0 bases and J by 0 bases, with 6 bases between the two germline ends. CDR3 length: 15 amino acids. The CDR3: CASSQEERSGNTIYF. For the CDR3, the DNA is TGCGCCAGCAGCCAAGAGGAGCGCTCTGGAAACACCATATATTTT.

This clonotype was observed a few times. The J gene is TRBJ2-1, the V gene TRBV6-5, with TRBD2 matching over 9 bases. The CDR3 extends over 14 amino acids. The germline CDR1 and CDR2 sequences are MNHEY and SVGAGI. V lost 2 bases and J lost 9; bases outside the gene matches: 5. CDR3 loop: CASSYGGLASEQFF. CDR3 nucleotides: TGTGCCAGCAGTTACGGAGGACTAGCGAGTGAGCAGTTCTTC.

This rearrangement joins TRBV27 to TRBJ1-6, with D possibly TRBD1 on 6 matching bases. This CDR3 has 18 amino acids. Trimming took off 3 bases at V and 9 bases at J, with 24 bases between the two ends. Germline V gene sequence: CDR1 MNHEY, CDR2 SMNVEV (reference sequence). In nucleotides, the CDR3 is TGTGCCAGCAGTTTTACCGGGACAACCATTCCATCGGGTTCACCCCTCCACTTT. Protein: CASSFTGTTIPSGSPLHF.

This clonotype was found many times. The chain carries TRBV2 and TRBJ2-5; 7 bases line up with TRBD1. The ends lost 6 bases at V and 4 bases at J; junction bases unmatched: 5. Germline values: CDR1 SNHLY, CDR2 FYNNEI. CDR3 length: 13 amino acids. The CDR3 DNA reads as TGTGCCAGCAGCCGACAGGGTGGAGAGACCCAGTACTTC. It yields the protein CASSRQGGETQYF.

This clonotype was counted only a few times. The chain recombines TRBV20-1 with TRBJ1-1; 7 positions match TRBD1. The germline V gene has CDR1 DFQATT and CDR2 SNEGSKA (reference sequence). The CDR3 extends over 14 amino acids. Unmatched junction bases numbered 5, after V lost 3 bases and J lost 1 base. DNA for the CDR3: TGCAGTGCTAGGAGACAGGGCCCGAACACTGAAGCTTTCTTT. As protein: CSARRQGPNTEAFF.

V gene TRBV2 combines with J gene TRBJ2-3; D perhaps matches TRBD2 (7 bases). The germline V gene has CDR1 SNHLY and CDR2 FYNNEI. V lost 6 bases and J lost 2, with 15 bases in between. The CDR3 consists of 15 residues. CDR3 DNA sequence: TGTGCCAGCAGCCCGGAGGGGGGGAACACAGATACGCAGTATTTT. Amino acids: CASSPEGGNTDTQYF. Based on the CDR3 plus reference TRBV2 and TRBJ2-3, the full variable domain is EPEVTQTPSHQVTQMGQEVILRCVPISNHLYFYWYRQILGQKVEFLVSFYNNEISEKSEIFDDQFSVERPDGSNFTLKIRSTKLEDSAMYFCASSPEGGNTDTQYFGPGTRLTVL.

The chain uses TRBV4-2 and TRBJ2-7, with TRBD1 matching over 8 bases. CDR1 LGHNA and CDR2 YNFKEQ come from the germline V gene. V gave up 8 bases and J gave up 4 bases; unmatched junction bases: 10. This CDR3 contains 14 residues. The CDR3 spells CASGSWTGSYEQYF. The CDR3 DNA reads TGTGCCAGCGGATCATGGACAGGGTCTTACGAGCAGTACTTC.

This clonotype has only a few counts. The genes are TRBV24-1 and TRBJ2-1; weak D call: TRBD2 (5 bases). The CDR3 is made up of 15 amino acids. CDR1 and CDR2 (germline): KGHDR, SFDVKD. Trimming left V 4 bases short and J 6 bases short, with 15 bases between. CDR3 nucleotides: TGTGCCACCAGTGACCCCTTACTAGTTCTCAATGAGCAGTTCTTC. It codes for CATSDPLLVLNEQFF.

The V and J genes are TRBV6-2 or TRBV6-3 and TRBJ2-1; D not resolved. CDR1 and CDR2 (germline): MNHEY, SVGEGT. This CDR3 has 12 amino acids. Trimming removed 2 bases at V and 10 bases at J, with 9 bases between. In DNA form, the CDR3 reads TGTGCCAGCAGTTACACGCGCGACGAGCAGTTCTTC. Translation: CASSYTRDEQFF.

Only one count was recorded for this clonotype. The chain uses TRBV30 and TRBJ1-1, with a tentative D call TRBD1 (5 bases). CDR1 and CDR2 from the germline V gene are GTSNPN and SVGIG (reference sequence). Trimming took off 0 bases at V and 6 bases at J, with 17 bases between the two ends. This CDR3 has 15 amino acids. CDR3 sequence (DNA): TGTGCCTGGAGTGTACTCCCCTCAGGGTTCGCTGAAGCTTTCTTT. Translation gives CAWSVLPSGFAEAFF.

V gene TRBV12-3 or TRBV12-4 combines with J gene TRBJ1-1; D remains unclear. There are 13 residues in the CDR3. The V end was cut by 6 bases, the J end by 0 bases, with 8 bases between. The CDR3 reads CASRRRLNTEAFF. In nucleotides, the CDR3 is TGTGCCAGCAGGAGACGCCTGAACACTGAAGCTTTCTTT.

This clonotype has more than one count but fewer than ten. The V gene is TRBV15, the J gene TRBJ2-5; D not certain. Germline lookup yields CDR1 LNHNV and CDR2 YYDKDF (reference sequence). Trimming removed 0 bases at V and 2 bases at J, with 10 bases between. CDR3 length: 15 amino acids. CDR3 amino acids: CATSRDPAQQETQYF. CDR3 coding DNA: TGTGCCACCAGCAGAGATCCAGCCCAGCAAGAGACCCAGTACTTC. Based on the CDR3 plus reference TRBV15 and TRBJ2-5, the full variable domain is DAMVIQNPRYQVTQFGKPVTLSCSQTLNHNVMYWYQQKSSQAPKLLFHYYDKDFNNEADTPDNFQSRRPNTSFCFLDIRSPGLGDTAMYLCATSRDPAQQETQYFGPGTRLLVL.

The chain is built from TRBV4-1 and TRBJ1-1, with TRBD1 as a possible D gene (6 bases). CDR1 and CDR2 (germline): MGHRA, YSYEKL. The CDR3 covers 16 residues. Trimming stripped 1 base from V and 5 bases from J, with 17 bases between. The CDR3 DNA sequence: TGCGCCAGCAGCCAAGTATACGGGGGCAGGGAGACTGAAGCTTTCTTT. Residues: CASSQVYGGRETEAFF.

This clonotype was recorded once. The CDR3 DNA reads as TGCGCCAGCAGCCAAGAAGAAAGTAGCGGGGGAGTAGATACGCAGTATTTT. Translating gives CASSQEESSGGVDTQYF. The rearrangement links TRBV4-1 to TRBJ2-3; TRBD2 matches 9 bases. Germline CDR1 and CDR2: MGHRA and YSYEKL. This CDR3 has 17 residues. Trimming removed 0 bases from V and 5 bases from J; junction bases left unmatched: 9.

This clonotype was picked up a small number of times. This rearrangement joins TRBV7-2 to TRBJ2-1, with D perhaps matching TRBD1 or TRBD2 (5 bases each). The CDR3 is 13 residues long. Between the trimmed V and J ends, which lost 2 bases and 8 bases, there was a span of 10 bases. Germline V gene sequence: CDR1 SGHTA, CDR2 FQGNSA. The CDR3 DNA reads as TGTGCCAGCAGCTTACTCGAGGGACATGAGCAGTTCTTC. This encodes CASSLLEGHEQFF.

CDR3 residues: CSARPWGVNEQFF. The CDR3 coding sequence is TGCAGTGCTAGACCTTGGGGCGTCAATGAGCAGTTCTTC. The chain employs TRBV20-1 and TRBJ2-1, with D perhaps TRBD1 (5 bases). Germline V CDR1 and CDR2: DFQATT, SNEGSKA (reference sequence). The V and J ends lost 2 bases and 6 bases respectively, with 11 bases between them. The length of the CDR3 is 13 residues.

The CDR3 coding sequence is TGTGCCAGCAGCCCTTGGGGGGATTCACCCCTCCACTTT. Its protein product is CASSPWGDSPLHF. The chain joins TRBV12-3 or TRBV12-4 to TRBJ1-6; the D gene is possibly TRBD1 (5 bases). V lost 6 bases and J lost 8, with 11 bases in between. The CDR3 has 13 amino acids.

This clonotype appeared once. A junction end diverges from the germline sequence, so it may reflect a read error. V gene TRBV6-5 combines with J gene TRBJ2-1; TRBD1 matches 9 bases. CDR3 length equals 14 residues. Germline V gene data show CDR1 as MNHEY and CDR2 as SVGAGI. CDR3 sequence (DNA): TGTGCCGGCAGCGGGACAGGGCTCTACAATGAGCAGTTCTTC. Translating it yields CAGSGTGLYNEQFF.